The entry below describes one T cell receptor beta chain. Its specificity is unknown. These data come from a study of T cell responses to AZD1222 COVID-19 vaccine. The table came from immunoSEQ multiplex PCR; TCRdb's copy has only in-frame clones and leaves some out. The table lists 95,000 to 130,000 clones, about 86% of them singletons. Whole-study results and caveats: Among spike-specific TCRs, nearly half reportedly target unmutated variant regions. Only after the peak T cell response were repertoires sampled. Mostly white British, mostly female donors; authors suggested clonal diversity may be underestimated.

Trimming took 6 bases from V and 6 from J; bases not matched to a gene: 6. This CDR3 is built from 13 residues. Germline CDR1 reads SQVTM; CDR2 reads ANQGSEA. The TCR sequence derives from an adult in good health. The sample was peripheral blood, taken on day 0 of AZD1222 vaccination. The chain links TRBV29-1 to TRBJ2-7; 12 bases line up with TRBD2. The CDR3 reads CSVRLAGEGEQYF. DNA of the CDR3: TGCAGCGTCAGACTAGCGGGAGAGGGCGAGCAGTACTTC.